What follows is one TCR beta chain and its context. This record belongs to a study of memory CD8 T cells in hepatitis C reinfection. Whole-study context: Reinfection meant HCV RNA positivity after two negatives ≥60 days apart.

Repertoires were generated with immunoSEQ multiplex PCR, while TCRdb's copy carries only in-frame clones and drops some. The table has tens of thousands of clones, roughly 89% seen once. This CDR3 spans 16 amino acids. V lost 1 base, J lost 0 bases, and 6 bases stayed unmatched. The germline CDR1 and CDR2 sequences are SGHAT and FQNNGV. Sample time point: pre-reinfection, 55 to 20 weeks before reinfection detection. The sorted cells went straight to TCR sequencing with no prior in vitro expansion. At all three reinfection time points, viable CD3+ CD8+ CD45RO- cells from a couple of donors served as controls.

Specimen: naive CD8+ T cells sorted from blood. The chain has TRBV11-2 and TRBJ2-7, with TRBD2 matching over 7 bases. The TCR was taken from a man younger than 35 with hepatitis C virus infection. The CDR3 coding sequence is TGTGCCAGCAGCTTAGGTAGGGAGGGTAGCTCCTACGAGCAGTACTTC. This codes for CASSLGREGSSYEQYF.